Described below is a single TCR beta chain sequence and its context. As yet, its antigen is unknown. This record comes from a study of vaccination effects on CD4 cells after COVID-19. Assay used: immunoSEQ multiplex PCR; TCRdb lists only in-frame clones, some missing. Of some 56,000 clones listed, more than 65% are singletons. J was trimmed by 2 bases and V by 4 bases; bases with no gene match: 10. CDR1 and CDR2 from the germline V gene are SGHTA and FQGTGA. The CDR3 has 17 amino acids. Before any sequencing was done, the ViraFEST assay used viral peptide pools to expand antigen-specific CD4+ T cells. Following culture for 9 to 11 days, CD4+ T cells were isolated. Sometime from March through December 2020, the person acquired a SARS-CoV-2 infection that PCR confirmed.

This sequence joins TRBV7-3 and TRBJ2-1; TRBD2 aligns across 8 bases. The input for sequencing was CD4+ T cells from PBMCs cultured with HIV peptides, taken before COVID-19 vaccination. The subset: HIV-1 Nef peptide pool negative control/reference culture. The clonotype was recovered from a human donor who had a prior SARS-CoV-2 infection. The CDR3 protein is CASSSSAPAGAYNEQFF. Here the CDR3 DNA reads TGTGCCAGCAGCTCCAGTGCCCCAGCGGGAGCCTACAATGAGCAGTTCTTC. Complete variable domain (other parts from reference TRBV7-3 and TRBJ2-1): GAGVSQTPSNKVTEKGKYVELRCDPISGHTALYWYRQSLGQGPEFLIYFQGTGAADDSGLPNDRFFAVRPEGSVSTLKIQRTERGDSAVYLCASSSSAPAGAYNEQFFGPGTRLTVL.